The rows below give T cell receptor beta chains drawn from one sample of a study of T-cell memory formation after mild COVID-19. Each CDR3 protein is one row after TCRdb ran MiXCR on the 5' RACE reads. The sample records fewer than 35,000 distinct CDR3 sequences, roughly a sixth being singletons. The sequenced material came from PBMCs or a T cell subset sorted from them (not recorded which). The receptors shown here come from an adult who had mild COVID-19 (a few samples of this study predate the infection). Cell type and time point are not known. Both conserved end residues are part of each CDR3. The order of the fields is D gene, V gene, clone size, J gene, CDR3 protein, CDR3 DNA. The D gene is left open where the match is weak. Where a row states a size, it is once, few, many or the class of an expanded clone; other rows omit it.

D gene: TRBD2
V gene: TRBV2
clone size: NA
J gene: TRBJ2-7
CDR3 protein: CASTLAGGPSYEQYF
CDR3 DNA: TGTGCCAGCACACTAGCGGGAGGCCCATCCTACGAGCAGTACTTC

D gene: TRBD2
V gene: TRBV11-2
clone size: many
J gene: TRBJ2-2
CDR3 protein: CASSGAGGAPSTGELFF
CDR3 DNA: TGTGCCAGCAGCGGGGCGGGGGGGGCGCCGAGCACCGGGGAGCTGTTTTTT

D gene: NA
V gene: TRBV7-9
clone size: few
J gene: TRBJ2-5
CDR3 protein: CASSRPTWGRGETQYF
CDR3 DNA: TGTGCCAGCAGCCGACCTACCTGGGGGCGCGGGGAGACCCAGTACTTC

D gene: NA
V gene: TRBV7-2
clone size: few
J gene: TRBJ1-2
CDR3 protein: CASTEGRRLTYGYTF
CDR3 DNA: TGTGCCAGCACGGAGGGGCGAAGGCTGACTTATGGCTACACCTTC

D gene: NA
V gene: TRBV6-5
clone size: many
J gene: TRBJ1-1
CDR3 protein: CASSFLGMGENTEAFF
CDR3 DNA: TGTGCCAGCAGTTTTCTCGGGATGGGGGAGAACACTGAAGCTTTCTTT

D gene: TRBD2
V gene: TRBV5-1
clone size: many
J gene: TRBJ2-3
CDR3 protein: CASSLGTSGHTDTQYF
CDR3 DNA: TGCGCCAGCAGCTTGGGGACTAGCGGGCACACAGATACGCAGTATTTT

D gene: NA
V gene: TRBV20-1
clone size: many
J gene: TRBJ2-5
CDR3 protein: CSAPQGWEETQYF
CDR3 DNA: TGCAGTGCTCCCCAGGGCTGGGAGGAGACCCAGTACTTC

D gene: NA
V gene: TRBV7-2
clone size: NA
J gene: TRBJ2-1
CDR3 protein: CASSREAGLNEQFF
CDR3 DNA: TGTGCCAGCAGCCGCGAAGCGGGTTTAAATGAGCAGTTCTTC

D gene: NA
V gene: TRBV5-1
clone size: medium-sized
J gene: TRBJ2-5
CDR3 protein: CASSSAMTETQYF
CDR3 DNA: TGCGCCAGCAGCTCCGCTATGACTGAGACCCAGTACTTC

D gene: NA
V gene: TRBV2
clone size: many
J gene: TRBJ2-1
CDR3 protein: CASTEVGGGGFYNEQFF
CDR3 DNA: TGTGCCAGCACCGAGGTTGGAGGAGGGGGTTTCTACAATGAGCAGTTCTTC

D gene: NA
V gene: TRBV10-3
clone size: medium-sized
J gene: TRBJ2-1
CDR3 protein: CAIREGSYNEQFF
CDR3 DNA: TGTGCCATCAGGGAGGGGAGCTACAATGAGCAGTTCTTC

D gene: NA
V gene: TRBV9
clone size: NA
J gene: TRBJ2-1
CDR3 protein: CASSVAGPGSHEQFF
CDR3 DNA: TGTGCCAGCAGCGTAGCGGGTCCCGGTTCGCATGAGCAGTTCTTC

D gene: TRBD1
V gene: TRBV4-3
clone size: many
J gene: TRBJ1-1
CDR3 protein: CASSQDPGQGADNTEAFF
CDR3 DNA: TGCGCCAGCAGCCAAGATCCGGGACAGGGGGCCGATAACACTGAAGCTTTCTTT

D gene: NA
V gene: TRBV20-1
clone size: many
J gene: TRBJ2-7
CDR3 protein: CSAYGGANSYEQYF
CDR3 DNA: TGCAGTGCCTATGGGGGGGCGAACTCCTACGAGCAGTACTTC

D gene: TRBD1
V gene: TRBV11-1
clone size: NA
J gene: TRBJ2-5
CDR3 protein: CASSARQGMRETQYF
CDR3 DNA: TGTGCCAGCAGCGCCCGACAGGGAATGAGAGAGACCCAGTACTTC

D gene: NA
V gene: TRBV28
clone size: NA
J gene: TRBJ2-7
CDR3 protein: CASSPQEYEQYF
CDR3 DNA: TGTGCCAGCAGTCCCCAGGAGTACGAGCAGTACTTC

D gene: TRBD1
V gene: TRBV29-1
clone size: NA
J gene: TRBJ2-7
CDR3 protein: CSVDGQGDIEQYF
CDR3 DNA: TGCAGCGTTGATGGACAGGGGGATATCGAGCAGTACTTC

D gene: TRBD1
V gene: TRBV29-1
clone size: many
J gene: TRBJ1-1
CDR3 protein: CSVRQGLEAFF
CDR3 DNA: TGCAGCGTCAGACAGGGGCTCGAGGCTTTCTTT

D gene: NA
V gene: TRBV7-8
clone size: NA
J gene: TRBJ2-7
CDR3 protein: CASSTGGRAIYYEQYF
CDR3 DNA: TGTGCCAGCAGCACCGGTGGCAGGGCAATATACTACGAGCAGTACTTC

D gene: TRBD2
V gene: TRBV5-1
clone size: many
J gene: TRBJ2-3
CDR3 protein: CASSWRREVADTQYF
CDR3 DNA: TGCGCCAGCAGCTGGCGTCGGGAGGTTGCAGATACGCAGTATTTT

D gene: TRBD1
V gene: TRBV7-3
clone size: many
J gene: TRBJ2-2
CDR3 protein: CASSLMGQANTGELFF
CDR3 DNA: TGTGCCAGCAGCTTAATGGGACAGGCAAACACCGGGGAGCTGTTTTTT

D gene: TRBD2
V gene: TRBV5-1
clone size: few
J gene: TRBJ2-1
CDR3 protein: CASSPGTSGSNEQFF
CDR3 DNA: TGCGCCAGCAGCCCCGGGACTAGCGGGAGTAATGAGCAGTTCTTC

D gene: TRBD1
V gene: TRBV2
clone size: NA
J gene: TRBJ2-1
CDR3 protein: CASMGTGGFNEQFF
CDR3 DNA: TGTGCCAGCATGGGGACAGGGGGGTTCAATGAGCAGTTCTTC

D gene: NA
V gene: TRBV29-1
clone size: once
J gene: TRBJ2-3
CDR3 protein: CSVNPRGTDTQYF
CDR3 DNA: TGCAGCGTTAACCCCAGAGGGACAGATACGCAGTATTTT

D gene: NA
V gene: TRBV24-1
clone size: NA
J gene: TRBJ2-4
CDR3 protein: CATSDLGNIQYF
CDR3 DNA: TGTGCCACCAGTGATTTGGGGAACATTCAGTACTTC

D gene: TRBD1
V gene: TRBV4-2
clone size: few
J gene: TRBJ2-2
CDR3 protein: CASSQGKGAGTGELFF
CDR3 DNA: TGTGCCAGCAGCCAGGGAAAGGGGGCTGGCACCGGGGAGCTGTTTTTT

D gene: NA
V gene: TRBV6-5
clone size: few
J gene: TRBJ1-2
CDR3 protein: CASSYRLGHTNYGYTF
CDR3 DNA: TGTGCCAGCAGTTACCGCTTGGGACATACTAACTATGGCTACACCTTC

D gene: NA
V gene: TRBV24-1
clone size: few
J gene: TRBJ2-1
CDR3 protein: CATSEKGGQFF
CDR3 DNA: TGTGCCACCAGTGAAAAGGGGGGGCAGTTCTTC

D gene: NA
V gene: TRBV24-1
clone size: NA
J gene: TRBJ1-1
CDR3 protein: CATSDAGRGAEAFF
CDR3 DNA: TGTGCCACCAGTGATGCCGGGAGGGGTGCTGAAGCTTTCTTT

D gene: NA
V gene: TRBV5-1
clone size: many
J gene: TRBJ2-1
CDR3 protein: CASSVGLTIYNEQFF
CDR3 DNA: TGCGCCAGCTCGGTCGGACTAACGATCTACAATGAGCAGTTCTTC

D gene: TRBD1
V gene: TRBV5-4
clone size: few
J gene: TRBJ2-1
CDR3 protein: CASSLDQGAYNEQFF
CDR3 DNA: TGTGCCAGCAGCTTGGATCAGGGGGCGTACAATGAGCAGTTCTTC

D gene: TRBD1
V gene: TRBV5-4
clone size: many
J gene: TRBJ2-2
CDR3 protein: CASSLAGQGVNTGELFF
CDR3 DNA: TGTGCCAGCAGCTTGGCCGGACAGGGGGTGAACACCGGGGAGCTGTTTTTT

D gene: NA
V gene: TRBV2
clone size: few
J gene: TRBJ2-1
CDR3 protein: CASRREQGRGYNEQFF
CDR3 DNA: TGTGCCAGCAGACGAGAACAGGGTCGTGGCTACAATGAGCAGTTCTTC

D gene: TRBD1
V gene: TRBV9
clone size: few
J gene: TRBJ1-1
CDR3 protein: CASSTGTGMRTEAFF
CDR3 DNA: TGTGCCAGCAGCACCGGGACAGGGATGAGGACTGAAGCTTTCTTT

D gene: NA
V gene: TRBV7-3
clone size: NA
J gene: TRBJ2-2
CDR3 protein: CASSPGQGSTGELFF
CDR3 DNA: TGTGCCAGCAGCCCCGGTCAGGGTAGCACCGGGGAGCTGTTTTTT

D gene: NA
V gene: TRBV12-3/TRBV12-4
clone size: NA
J gene: TRBJ1-1
CDR3 protein: CASSFVTRGFRNTEAFF
CDR3 DNA: TGTGCCAGCAGTTTTGTAACGAGGGGTTTTAGGAACACTGAAGCTTTCTTT

D gene: NA
V gene: TRBV14
clone size: many
J gene: TRBJ2-7
CDR3 protein: CASSQKDSGYEQYF
CDR3 DNA: TGTGCCAGCAGCCAAAAGGATTCGGGCTACGAGCAGTACTTC